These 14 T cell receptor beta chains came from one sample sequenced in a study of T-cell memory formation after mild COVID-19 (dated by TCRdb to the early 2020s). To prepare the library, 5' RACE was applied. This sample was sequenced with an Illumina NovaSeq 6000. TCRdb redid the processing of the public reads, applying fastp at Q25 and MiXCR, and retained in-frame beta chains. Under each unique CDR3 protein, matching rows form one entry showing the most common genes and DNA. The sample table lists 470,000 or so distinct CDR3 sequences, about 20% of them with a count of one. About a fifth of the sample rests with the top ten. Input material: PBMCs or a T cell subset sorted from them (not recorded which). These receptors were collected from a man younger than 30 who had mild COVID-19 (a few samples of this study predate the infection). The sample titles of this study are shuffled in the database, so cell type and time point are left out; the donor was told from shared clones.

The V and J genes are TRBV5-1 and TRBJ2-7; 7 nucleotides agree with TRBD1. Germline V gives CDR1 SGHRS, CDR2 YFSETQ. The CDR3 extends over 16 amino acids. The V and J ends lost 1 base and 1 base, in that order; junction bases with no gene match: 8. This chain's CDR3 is CASSLTLGTVSYEQYF. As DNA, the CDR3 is TGCGCCAGCAGCTTGACCCTCGGGACAGTTTCCTACGAGCAGTACTTC. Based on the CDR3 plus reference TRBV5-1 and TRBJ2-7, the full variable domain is KAGVTQTPRYLIKTRGQQVTLSCSPISGHRSVSWYQQTPGQGLQFLFEYFSETQRNKGNFPGRFSGRQFSNSRSEMNVSTLELGDSALYLCASSLTLGTVSYEQYFGPGTRLTVT.

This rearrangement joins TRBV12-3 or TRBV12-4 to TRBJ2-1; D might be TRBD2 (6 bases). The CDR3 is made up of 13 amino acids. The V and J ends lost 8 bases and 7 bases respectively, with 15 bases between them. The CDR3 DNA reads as TGTGCCAGCCGGGGCAGTGGAGGGAATGAGCAGTTCTTC. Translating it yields CASRGSGGNEQFF.

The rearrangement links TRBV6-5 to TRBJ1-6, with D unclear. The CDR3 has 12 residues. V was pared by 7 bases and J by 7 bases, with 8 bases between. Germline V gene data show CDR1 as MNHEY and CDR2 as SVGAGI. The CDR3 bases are TGTGCCAGCACCCGGGCAAATTCACCCCTCCACTTT. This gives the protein CASTRANSPLHF.

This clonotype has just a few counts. CDR3 loop: CASRNRTSTDTQYF. CDR3 nucleotides: TGCGCCAGCAGAAATAGGACAAGCACAGATACGCAGTATTTT. The chain employs TRBV10-1 and TRBJ2-3; tentatively, D is TRBD1 (5 bases). In germline, CDR1 is WNHNN, CDR2 SYGVQD (reference sequence). The CDR3 runs to 14 residues. Trimming pared 6 bases from V and 0 bases from J, leaving 10 bases between.

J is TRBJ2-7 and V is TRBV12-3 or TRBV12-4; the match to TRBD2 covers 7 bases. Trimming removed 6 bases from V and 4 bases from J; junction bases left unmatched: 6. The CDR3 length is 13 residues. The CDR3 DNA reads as TGTGCCAGCAGCTTCGGGAGGACGTACGAGCAGTACTTC. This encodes CASSFGRTYEQYF.

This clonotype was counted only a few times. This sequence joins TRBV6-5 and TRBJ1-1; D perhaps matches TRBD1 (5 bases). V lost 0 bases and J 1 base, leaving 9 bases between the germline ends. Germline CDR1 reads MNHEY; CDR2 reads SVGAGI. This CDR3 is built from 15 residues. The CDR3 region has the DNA TGTGCCAGCAGTTACTCCGCGGGGGAGAACACTGAAGCTTTCTTT. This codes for CASSYSAGENTEAFF.

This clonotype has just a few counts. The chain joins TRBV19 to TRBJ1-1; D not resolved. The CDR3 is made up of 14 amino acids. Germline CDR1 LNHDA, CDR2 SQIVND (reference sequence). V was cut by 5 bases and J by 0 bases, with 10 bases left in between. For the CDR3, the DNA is TGTGCCAGTAGTCGGGAGACCCTGAACACTGAAGCTTTCTTT. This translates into CASSRETLNTEAFF.

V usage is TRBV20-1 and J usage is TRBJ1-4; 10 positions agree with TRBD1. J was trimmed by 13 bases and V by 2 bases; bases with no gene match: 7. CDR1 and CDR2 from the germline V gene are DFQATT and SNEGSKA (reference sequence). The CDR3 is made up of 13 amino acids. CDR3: CSARRMTGGTLFF. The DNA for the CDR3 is TGCAGTGCTAGAAGAATGACAGGGGGCACACTGTTTTTT.

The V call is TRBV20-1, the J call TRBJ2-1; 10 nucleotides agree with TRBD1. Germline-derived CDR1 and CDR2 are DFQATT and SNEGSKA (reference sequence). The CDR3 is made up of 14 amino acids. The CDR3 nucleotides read TGCGGAGGTAGCCGGGACAGGGGAAGGAATGAGCAGTTCTTC. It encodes CGGSRDRGRNEQFF.

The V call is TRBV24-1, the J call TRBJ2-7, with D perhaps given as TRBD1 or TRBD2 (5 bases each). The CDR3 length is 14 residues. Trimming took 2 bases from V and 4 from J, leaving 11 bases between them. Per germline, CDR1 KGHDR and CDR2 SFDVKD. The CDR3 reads CATSDWLGEYEQYF. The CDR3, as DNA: TGTGCCACCAGTGATTGGCTGGGGGAATACGAGCAGTACTTC.

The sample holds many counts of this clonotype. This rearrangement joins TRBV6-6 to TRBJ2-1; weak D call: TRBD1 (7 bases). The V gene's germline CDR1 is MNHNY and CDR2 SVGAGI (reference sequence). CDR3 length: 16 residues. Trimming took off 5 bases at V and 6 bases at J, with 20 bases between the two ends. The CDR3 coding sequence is TGTGCCAGCAGTGGATGGACCGGGGGACAGTTCAATGAGCAGTTCTTC. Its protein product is CASSGWTGGQFNEQFF.

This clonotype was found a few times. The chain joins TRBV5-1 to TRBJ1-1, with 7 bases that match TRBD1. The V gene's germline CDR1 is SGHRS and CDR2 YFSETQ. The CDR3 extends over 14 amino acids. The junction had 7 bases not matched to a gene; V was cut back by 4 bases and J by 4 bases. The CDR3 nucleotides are TGCGCCAGCAGCCCTGGGACAGAAGGCACTGAAGCTTTCTTT. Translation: CASSPGTEGTEAFF.

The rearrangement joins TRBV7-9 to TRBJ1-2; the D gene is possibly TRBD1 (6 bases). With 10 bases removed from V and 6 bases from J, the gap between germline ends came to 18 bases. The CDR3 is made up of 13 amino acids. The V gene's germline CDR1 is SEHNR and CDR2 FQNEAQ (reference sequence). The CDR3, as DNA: TGTGCCATCCGATCTGGGGGCATGGATGGCTACACCTTC. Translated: CAIRSGGMDGYTF.

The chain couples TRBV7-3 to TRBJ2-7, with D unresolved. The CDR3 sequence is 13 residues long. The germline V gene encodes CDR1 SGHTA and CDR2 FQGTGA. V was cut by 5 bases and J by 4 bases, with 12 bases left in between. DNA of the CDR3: TGTGCCAGCAGCGCCGATTCGGATTACGAGCAGTACTTC. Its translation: CASSADSDYEQYF.